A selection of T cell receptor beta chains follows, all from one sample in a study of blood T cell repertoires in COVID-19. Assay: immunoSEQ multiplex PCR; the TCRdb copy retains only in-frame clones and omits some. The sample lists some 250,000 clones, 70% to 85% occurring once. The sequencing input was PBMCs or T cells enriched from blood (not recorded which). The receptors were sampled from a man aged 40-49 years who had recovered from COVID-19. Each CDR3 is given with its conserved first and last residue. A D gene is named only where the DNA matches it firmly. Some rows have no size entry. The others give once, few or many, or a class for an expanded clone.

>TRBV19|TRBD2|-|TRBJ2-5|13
TGTGCCAGTAGTGTCCGCGGGGGAGAGACCCAGTACTTC
CASSVRGGETQYF
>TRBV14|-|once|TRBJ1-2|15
TGTGCCAGCAGCCCCGAGTTCTGGGCAGGGGATGGGGACACCTTC
CASSPEFWAGDGDTF
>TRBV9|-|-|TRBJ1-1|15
TGTGCCAGCGAGCGTGGGGGCAGGGGCGGCACTGAAGCTTTCTTT
CASERGGRGGTEAFF
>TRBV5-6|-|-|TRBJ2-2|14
TGTGCCAGCAGCTTTGGGCCGAACACCGGGGAGCTGTTTTTT
CASSFGPNTGELFF
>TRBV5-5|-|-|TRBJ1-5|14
TGTGCCAGCAGCTCCCCCCCATTTAATCAGCCCCAGCATTTT
CASSSPPFNQPQHF
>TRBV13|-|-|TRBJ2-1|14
TGTGCCAGCAGCTTACGAACCAGATTCAATGAGCAGTTCTTC
CASSLRTRFNEQFF
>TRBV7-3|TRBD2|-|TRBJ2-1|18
TGTGCCAGCAGCTCACCCGGGACTAGCCCGAGCTCCTACAATGAGCAGTTCTTC
CASSSPGTSPSSYNEQFF
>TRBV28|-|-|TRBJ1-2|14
TGTGCCAGCAGTTCCATGCGGGGGTCCGATGGCTACACCTTC
CASSSMRGSDGYTF
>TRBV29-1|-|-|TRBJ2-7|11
TGCAGCGTTCCGGGGGCCTACGAGCAGTACTTC
CSVPGAYEQYF
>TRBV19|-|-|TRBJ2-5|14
TGTGCCAGTAGTATCCTAGCATTTATGGAGACCCAGTACTTC
CASSILAFMETQYF
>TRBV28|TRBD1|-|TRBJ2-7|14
TGTGCCAGCAGTCGCTCAGGGGGCAGGGACGAGCAGTACTTC
CASSRSGGRDEQYF
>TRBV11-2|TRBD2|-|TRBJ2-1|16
TGTGCCAGCAACCCTCTCAGCGGGAGCTCCTACAATGAGCAGTTCTTC
CASNPLSGSSYNEQFF
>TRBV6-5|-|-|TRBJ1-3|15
TGTGCCAGCAGGCTAGACTTAAGCTCTGGAAACACCATATATTTT
CASRLDLSSGNTIYF
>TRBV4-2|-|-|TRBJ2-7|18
TGTGCCAGCAGCCCGTTCGCTAGCGTTGAAGCTCGAGGCTACGAGCAGTACTTC
CASSPFASVEARGYEQYF
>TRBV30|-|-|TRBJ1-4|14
TGTGCCTGGAGTGGGACAGTCCGAAATGAAAAACTGTTTTTT
CAWSGTVRNEKLFF
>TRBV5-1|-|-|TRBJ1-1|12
TGCGCCAGCAGCTTGGTGGGAGGGTTTGCTTTCTTT
CASSLVGGFAFF
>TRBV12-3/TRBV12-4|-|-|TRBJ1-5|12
TGTGCCAGCAGCCCCAGGGGTCAGCCCCAGCATTTT
CASSPRGQPQHF
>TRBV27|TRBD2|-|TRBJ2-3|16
TGTGCCAGCAGTCCCCTACTAGCGGGGGGCACAGATACGCAGTATTTT
CASSPLLAGGTDTQYF
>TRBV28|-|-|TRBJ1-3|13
TGTGCCAGCAGGAGGCCCGCTGGAAACACCATATATTTT
CASRRPAGNTIYF
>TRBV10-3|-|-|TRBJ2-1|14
TGTGCCATCAGAGGGGGTCAAGAGAACAATGAGCAGTTCTTC
CAIRGGQENNEQFF
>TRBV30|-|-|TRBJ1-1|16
TGTGCCTGGACCCCTTCGGGAAAACCTTGGGGCACTGAAGCTTTCTTT
CAWTPSGKPWGTEAFF
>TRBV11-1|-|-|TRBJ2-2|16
TGTGCCAGCAGCATCGGAGAGGGGCGAGGGGGCGGGGAGCTGTTTTTT
CASSIGEGRGGGELFF
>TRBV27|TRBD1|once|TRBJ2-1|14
TGTGCCAGCAAGCCCCGGGACAGGGTCAATGAGCAGTTCTTC
CASKPRDRVNEQFF
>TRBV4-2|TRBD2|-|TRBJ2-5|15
TGTGCCAGCAGCCAAGGAGGGACTACCCCGGAGACCCAGTACTTC
CASSQGGTTPETQYF